The 32 T cell receptor beta chains reported below all come from one sample, sequenced in a study of blood T cells in healthy people across ages. Combining a sample-barcoded 5' primer with a J-beta primer mix, a second PCR ran for roughly 7 to 11 cycles. Using its own MiXCR run on the 5' RACE reads, TCRdb lists one record per CDR3 protein. The sample lists roughly 2 million distinct CDR3 sequences; 40% to 55% were seen once. The sequenced material came from blood. The origin of the receptors is a woman aged 40-49 years in good health.

The CDR3 sequence is CASSPGTGGHEQFF. DNA for the CDR3: TGCGCCAGCAGCCCCGGGACAGGGGGCCATGAGCAGTTCTTC. This chain joins TRBV5-1 and TRBJ2-1; 12 bases map to TRBD1. V was clipped by 4 bases and J by 8 bases; unmatched bases: 4. CDR3 length: 14 residues. Germline V lookup: CDR1 SGHRS, CDR2 YFSETQ.

To note about this clonotype: Mismatch with germline at one junction end may stem from a read error. This chain uses TRBV28 with TRBJ2-1, with 8 positions matching TRBD2. This CDR3 comprises 16 residues. Germline CDR1 MDHEN, CDR2 SYDVKM. The CDR3 nucleotides read TGTGCCAGCAAGCAATCGGCGGGGGGTCCCTACAATAAGCAGTTCTTC. It codes for CASKQSAGGPYNKQFF. Supplemented by reference TRBV28 and TRBJ2-1, the full variable domain reads DVKVTQSSRYLVKRTGEKVFLECVQDMDHENMFWYRQDPGLGLRLIYFSYDVKMKEKGDIPEGYSVSREKKERFSLILESASTNQTSMYLCASKQSAGGPYNKQFFGPGTRLTVL.

This clonotype was detected a few times. The chain has TRBV28 and TRBJ2-5, with 8 bases identical to TRBD1. CDR3 length: 15 residues. Germline values: CDR1 MDHEN, CDR2 SYDVKM. The junction had 11 bases not matched to a gene; V was cut back by 8 bases and J by 3 bases. CDR3 coding DNA: TGTGCCAGCCCACCGACAGGGGCGTTTGAAGAGACCCAGTACTTC. Its protein is CASPPTGAFEETQYF. Drawing the rest from reference TRBV28 and TRBJ2-5, the complete variable domain is DVKVTQSSRYLVKRTGEKVFLECVQDMDHENMFWYRQDPGLGLRLIYFSYDVKMKEKGDIPEGYSVSREKKERFSLILESASTNQTSMYLCASPPTGAFEETQYFGPGTRLLVL.

This clonotype came up a few times. V is TRBV6-5 and J is TRBJ1-1, with D perhaps TRBD1 (5 bases). The V end was cut by 4 bases, the J end by 2 bases, with 17 bases between. CDR1 and CDR2 (germline): MNHEY, SVGAGI. The CDR3 has 16 residues. The CDR3 DNA follows: TGTGCCAGCAGTTTCCGGGACCCACGGGGTAACACTGAAGCTTTCTTT. Residues: CASSFRDPRGNTEAFF.

The chain employs TRBV6-2 or TRBV6-3 and TRBJ1-2, with D unresolved. From germline, CDR1 is MNHEY and CDR2 SVGEGT. The CDR3 totals 15 residues. Trimming took 6 bases from V and 2 from J, leaving 16 bases between them. DNA for the CDR3: TGTGCCAGCAGATTTCCATGGACGGGAAACTATGGCTACACCTTC. This translates into CASRFPWTGNYGYTF.

Worth noting for this clonotype: Relative to the germline gene, one junction end is altered; a read error may explain this. V is TRBV12-3 or TRBV12-4 and J is TRBJ2-3, with D unclear. The CDR3 extends over 12 amino acids. DNA for the CDR3: TGTGCCAGCAGGGCGAGCACAGATACGCGGTATTTT. It translates to CASRASTDTRYF.

This clonotype was seen a handful of times. The chain recombines TRBV7-9 with TRBJ2-4, with D perhaps assigned TRBD1 or TRBD2 (5 bases each). Between the trimmed V and J ends, which lost 5 bases and 5 bases, there was a span of 16 bases. CDR1 is SEHNR and CDR2 is FQNEAQ in the germline V gene (reference sequence). The CDR3 has 15 residues. The CDR3 DNA follows: TGTGCCAGCAGCCCCGCCGGGACCGTCGAAAACATTCAGTACTTC. It yields the protein CASSPAGTVENIQYF.

The rearrangement links TRBV5-1 to TRBJ2-7; no clear D. The CDR3 length is 14 residues. Germline lookup yields CDR1 SGHRS and CDR2 YFSETQ. Trimming removed 4 bases at V and 2 bases at J, with 13 bases between. CDR3 DNA: TGCGCCAGCAGCCGGCCCGGCGGTGCCTACGAGCAGTACTTC. It yields the protein CASSRPGGAYEQYF. Together with reference TRBV5-1 and TRBJ2-7, the CDR3 gives the full variable domain: KAGVTQTPRYLIKTRGQQVTLSCSPISGHRSVSWYQQTPGQGLQFLFEYFSETQRNKGNFPGRFSGRQFSNSRSEMNVSTLELGDSALYLCASSRPGGAYEQYFGPGTRLTVT.

This rearrangement joins TRBV6-6 to TRBJ1-2, with a tentative D call TRBD1 (5 bases). Germline V gene lookup returns CDR1 MNHNY and CDR2 SVGAGI (reference sequence). CDR3 length: 17 residues. Between the trimmed V and J ends, which lost 4 bases and 4 bases, there was a span of 22 bases. The CDR3 is CASSLSPAGGRVYGYTF. Here the CDR3 DNA reads TGTGCCAGCAGTTTATCCCCCGCGGGCGGCAGGGTCTATGGCTACACCTTC.

J is TRBJ1-5 and V is TRBV20-1; tentatively, D is TRBD1 (5 bases). V shed 8 bases and J shed 5 bases, with 19 bases lying between them. This CDR3 comprises 14 residues. Germline CDR1 and CDR2: DFQATT and SNEGSKA (reference sequence). The CDR3 sequence is CSSGAGNRDQPQHF. The CDR3 DNA is TGCAGTTCCGGGGCAGGGAATAGGGATCAGCCCCAGCATTTT.

This clonotype was seen a few times. V is TRBV7-9 and J is TRBJ2-7, with D possibly matching TRBD2 (6 bases). The CDR3 consists of 15 residues. V lost 5 bases, J lost 2 bases, and 16 bases lay in between. Germline CDR1 SEHNR, CDR2 FQNEAQ (reference sequence). CDR3 region: CASSPRELMAYEQYF. The CDR3 DNA is TGTGCCAGCAGCCCGCGGGAACTTATGGCCTACGAGCAGTACTTC.

The chain couples TRBV20-1 to TRBJ1-2, with D possibly matching TRBD1 (5 bases). Trimming left V 6 bases short and J 6 bases short, with 23 bases between. There are 15 residues in the CDR3. Germline CDR1 and CDR2: DFQATT and SNEGSKA (reference sequence). CDR3 amino acids: CSAPDPRGPIHGYTF. CDR3 nucleotide sequence: TGCAGTGCCCCAGACCCAAGGGGCCCTATTCATGGCTACACCTTC.

This chain links TRBV7-9 with TRBJ2-1; D remains ambiguous. The germline gives CDR1 SEHNR, CDR2 FQNEAQ (reference sequence). This CDR3 comprises 13 residues. Between the trimmed V and J ends, which lost 3 bases and 4 bases, there was a span of 7 bases. The CDR3 protein is CASSFPTYNEQFF. The CDR3 nucleotides read TGTGCCAGCAGCTTTCCGACATACAATGAGCAGTTCTTC. The variable domain in full, completed from reference TRBV7-9 and TRBJ2-1, reads DTGVSQNPRHKITKRGQNVTFRCDPISEHNRLYWYRQTLGQGPEFLTYFQNEAQLEKSRLLSDRFSAERPKGSFSTLEIQRTEQGDSAMYLCASSFPTYNEQFFGPGTRLTVL.

V usage is TRBV4-2 and J usage is TRBJ2-1, with TRBD1 identical over 8 bases. The CDR3 length is 16 residues. Germline V gene lookup returns CDR1 LGHNA and CDR2 YNFKEQ. V gave up 4 bases and J gave up 4 bases; unmatched junction bases: 9. The CDR3 spells CASSPNDRGFYNEQFF. The CDR3 nucleotides read TGTGCCAGCAGCCCGAACGACAGGGGATTTTACAATGAGCAGTTCTTC.

The chain joins TRBV12-3 or TRBV12-4 to TRBJ2-2, with D possibly being TRBD2 (6 bases). Trimming cost V 3 bases and J 0 bases, with 8 bases left between them. The CDR3 totals 15 residues. CDR3 protein: CASSFWTTNTGELFF. The CDR3 region has the DNA TGTGCCAGCAGTTTCTGGACTACGAACACCGGGGAGCTGTTTTTT.

Note on this clonotype: One base away lies a much larger clone, so this may be a sequencing read error. The V and J genes are TRBV29-1 and TRBJ2-1; TRBD1 aligns across 8 bases. Germline V lookup: CDR1 SQVTM, CDR2 ANQGSEA. Losses at the gene ends were 5 bases for V and 10 bases for J; bases not matched to a gene: 13. This CDR3 is 14 amino acids long. As DNA, the CDR3 is TGCAGCGTTTTAGGACAGGGCACCACCTACGAGCAGTTCTTC. Translating it yields CSVLGQGTTYEQFF.

This clonotype was detected only a few times. This chain connects TRBV3-1 to TRBJ1-1; a weak D match, TRBD1 (6 bases). V shed 8 bases and J shed 5 bases, with 21 bases lying between them. Germline CDR1 is LGHDT and CDR2 is YNNKEL (reference sequence). The CDR3 is 15 amino acids. CDR3 amino acids: CASQLVPGVGTEAFF. The DNA for the CDR3 is TGTGCCAGCCAACTAGTACCAGGGGTAGGGACTGAAGCTTTCTTT.

This clonotype was counted a few times. This chain uses TRBV6-1 with TRBJ2-5; D possibly corresponds to TRBD1 (6 bases). CDR3 length: 16 residues. The V end lost 6 bases, the J end lost 2 bases, and 19 bases lay between the germline ends. The germline gives CDR1 MNHNS, CDR2 SASEGT. This chain's CDR3 is CASSQASTGPQETQYF. In DNA form, the CDR3 reads TGTGCCAGCAGCCAGGCCTCGACAGGACCACAAGAGACCCAGTACTTC.

The rearrangement uses TRBV6-6 and TRBJ1-2, with 8 positions matching TRBD1. After removal of 4 bases from V and 0 bases from J, the junction contained 4 bases not matched to a gene. There are 15 residues in the CDR3. CDR1 and CDR2 (germline): MNHNY, SVGAGI (reference sequence). The CDR3 DNA reads as TGTGCCAGCAGTTGGGAGGACAGGGCTAACTATGGCTACACCTTC. It translates to CASSWEDRANYGYTF.

The chain couples TRBV19 to TRBJ2-6, with TRBD2 matching over 7 bases. This CDR3 is built from 17 residues. CDR1 is LNHDA, CDR2 SQIVND, per germline (reference sequence). V lost 7 bases, J lost 1 base, and 10 bases stayed unmatched. CDR3 in DNA: TGTGCCAGTATTTTGCGGGGGACTGCATCTGGGGCCAACGTCCTGACTTTC. Translating gives CASILRGTASGANVLTF.

In its sample, this clonotype was seen a few times. This chain uses TRBV21-1 with TRBJ1-2. TRBV21-1 is a listed pseudogene. The CDR3 runs to 16 residues. In DNA form, the CDR3 reads TGTGCCAGCAGCAAAGGCGAGGCAGTACCTAACTATGGCTACACCTTC. This sequence encodes CASSKGEAVPNYGYTF.

This clonotype was detected only a few times. The chain combines TRBV7-2 with TRBJ1-6; TRBD1 matches 7 bases. Germline CDR1 reads SGHTA; CDR2 reads FQGNSA. Trimming cost V 5 bases and J 8 bases; bases outside gene matches: 12. The CDR3 totals 16 residues. The CDR3 DNA is TGTGCCAGCAGCACGCCATCCAGGGGGTCTTATTCACCCCTCCACTTT. This translates into CASSTPSRGSYSPLHF.

This chain connects TRBV20-1 to TRBJ1-6; D gene unclear. The CDR3 has 15 amino acids. Trimming removed 6 bases at V and 4 bases at J, with 16 bases between. CDR1 is DFQATT, CDR2 SNEGSKA, per germline (reference sequence). For the CDR3, the DNA is TGCAGTGCGACTACAGCTTTTGTGTATAATTCACCCCTCCACTTT. Translating gives CSATTAFVYNSPLHF.

The genes are TRBV5-1 and TRBJ2-5; 14 positions agree with TRBD2. The V gene end was trimmed by 4 bases and the J gene end by 2 bases; junction bases not matched to a gene: 10. Looked up from germline, CDR1 is SGHRS and CDR2 is YFSETQ. The CDR3 extends over 18 amino acids. CDR3 nucleotides: TGCGCCAGCAGCCTCGGACTAGCGGGGGGATTCCTGCAAGAGACCCAGTACTTC. This encodes CASSLGLAGGFLQETQYF.

The J gene is TRBJ2-1, the V gene TRBV7-3; D is undetermined. Matching the DNA end better, TRBJ2-7 makes the J call doubtful. CDR1 is SGHTA and CDR2 is FQGTGA in the germline V gene. The CDR3 is made up of 15 amino acids. CDR3 nucleotide sequence: TGTGCCAGCAGCTCCTTATCCCCACCAGGCAATGAGCAGTACTTC. This gives the protein CASSSLSPPGNEQYF.

This clonotype was counted between two and nine times. The V gene is TRBV27, the J gene TRBJ2-7; 10 bases agree with TRBD1. V lost 5 bases, J lost 3 bases, and 10 bases stayed unmatched. CDR3 length: 16 residues. CDR1 and CDR2 from the germline V gene are MNHEY and SMNVEV (reference sequence). The CDR3 loop is CASSPGTGEIVYEQYF. The CDR3 region has the DNA TGTGCCAGCAGTCCCGGGACAGGGGAAATCGTCTACGAGCAGTACTTC.

The table lists this clonotype with a few counts. This chain uses TRBV19 with TRBJ2-7; D ambiguous. The CDR3 contains 14 residues. Germline V lookup: CDR1 LNHDA, CDR2 SQIVND (reference sequence). V was trimmed by 1 base and J by 1 base, leaving 8 bases between them. CDR3 in amino acids: CASSIVGNSYEQYF. DNA for the CDR3: TGTGCCAGTAGTATAGTTGGGAATTCCTACGAGCAGTACTTC.

Concerning this clonotype: At one of its ends the junction is not consistent with the germline gene, which may arise from a read error. The V gene is TRBV25-1, the J gene TRBJ1-2; D is uncertain. This CDR3 is 13 amino acids long. Germline V gene data show CDR1 as MGHDK and CDR2 as SYGVNS. The chain's CDR3 is CASSKDGNYDYTF. CDR3 sequence (DNA): TGTGCCAGCAGCAAGGACGGAAACTATGACTACACCTTC.

The rearrangement uses TRBV3-1 and TRBJ1-5; D call uncertain. CDR3 size: 14 residues. Germline loops: CDR1 LGHDT, CDR2 YNNKEL (reference sequence). V gave up 3 bases and J gave up 3 bases, with 9 bases separating them. The CDR3 nucleotides read TGTGCCAGCAGCCACTCCAACTTCAATCAGCCCCAGCATTTT. Protein product: CASSHSNFNQPQHF.

The chain joins TRBV28 to TRBJ2-1, with TRBD2 matching over 8 bases. CDR1 and CDR2 (germline): MDHEN, SYDVKM. The CDR3 loop spans 16 amino acids. The V gene end was trimmed by 6 bases and the J gene end by 3 bases; junction bases not matched to a gene: 10. For the CDR3, the DNA is TGTGCCAGCAGCAAGGCGGGGGGCCGGATCTACAATGAGCAGTTCTTC. It yields the protein CASSKAGGRIYNEQFF.

This sequence joins TRBV10-3 and TRBJ2-1; D gene ambiguous. Germline values: CDR1 ENHRY, CDR2 SYGVKD. CDR3 length equals 10 residues. Trimming left V 9 bases short and J 4 bases short, with 4 bases between. Here the CDR3 reads CAISYNEQFF. The CDR3 region has the DNA TGTGCCATAAGTTACAATGAGCAGTTCTTC.

As to this clonotype: A junction boundary mismatches the germline segment, possibly from a read error. The rearrangement joins TRBV12-3 or TRBV12-4 to TRBJ2-3; tentative D call: TRBD2 (6 bases). This CDR3 has 14 residues. The CDR3 nucleotides are TGTGCCAGCAGTTTTCCGGGACTTACAGATACGCGGTATTTT. The encoded protein is CASSFPGLTDTRYF.